This T cell receptor (beta chain) was observed in a study of T cell responses to AZD1222 COVID-19 vaccine. Profiling relied on immunoSEQ multiplex PCR, and the TCRdb table lists in-frame clones only, not all of them. The sample has around 140,000 clones, less than 95% seen once. The ends lost 5 bases at V and 6 bases at J; junction bases unmatched: 7. Germline lookup yields CDR1 SNHLY and CDR2 FYNNEI. This CDR3 spans 15 amino acids. The sequence was collected from an adult who received the MenACWY meningococcal vaccine as a control. The material sequenced was peripheral blood, taken 28 days after the second dose of the MenACWY control vaccine. The J gene is TRBJ1-6, the V gene TRBV2, with 7 bases that match TRBD1. The CDR3 protein is CASSPQGGGNSPLHF. The CDR3 DNA is TGTGCCAGCAGTCCTCAGGGGGGAGGTAATTCACCCCTCCACTTT.